These 13 T cell receptor beta chains were all obtained from the same sample, sequenced in a study of blood T cells in healthy people across ages. Next came a second PCR, run for roughly 6 to 11 cycles, which used a sample-barcoded 5' primer along with a J-beta primer mix. Via MiXCR, TCRdb re-called the 5' RACE reads, giving one row per CDR3 protein. The data contain around 1,800,000 distinct CDR3 sequences, 35% to 50% of them singletons. Input material: blood. These receptors were taken from a human donor in good health.

There are a few counts of this clonotype. V and J are TRBV20-1 and TRBJ2-7, with 11 nucleotides matching TRBD2. CDR1 and CDR2 (germline): DFQATT, SNEGSKA (reference sequence). This CDR3 region has 16 residues. Trimming removed 1 base from V and 1 base from J; junction bases left unmatched: 6. The CDR3: CSARGGTSGISYEQYF. CDR3 DNA sequence: TGCAGTGCTAGAGGTGGGACTAGCGGTATATCCTACGAGCAGTACTTC.

The count of this clonotype is one. The rearrangement uses TRBV6-1 and TRBJ1-2; 11 nucleotides align to TRBD1. CDR1 MNHNS and CDR2 SASEGT come from the germline V gene. V dropped 7 bases and J dropped 0; count of bases not matched to a gene: 4. There are 15 residues in the CDR3. Here the CDR3 reads CASMDRGLSNYGYTF. DNA for the CDR3: TGTGCCAGCATGGACAGGGGGCTTTCTAACTATGGCTACACCTTC.

The table lists this clonotype with a few counts. The chain carries TRBV29-1 and TRBJ1-2; 7 positions match TRBD1. The length of the CDR3 is 15 residues. J gave up 4 bases and V 2 bases, and 10 bases lay outside the gene matches. Germline V gene data show CDR1 as SQVTM and CDR2 as ANQGSEA. The CDR3 DNA is TGCAGCGTTGAACAAGTGAGACAGGGTGTCTATGGCTACACCTTC. Its translation is CSVEQVRQGVYGYTF.

This clonotype occurred a few times. This chain joins TRBV7-9 and TRBJ1-1; D might be TRBD1 (6 bases). From germline, CDR1 is SEHNR and CDR2 FQNEAQ (reference sequence). V gave up 1 base and J gave up 11 bases, with 17 bases separating them. The CDR3 extends over 14 amino acids. DNA for the CDR3: TGTGCCAGCAGCTTAGTTGCAGGGGAGACGCCCGCTTTCTTT. The encoded protein is CASSLVAGETPAFF.

About this clonotype: The germline gene is not matched at one end of the junction; a read error may be the cause. The V and J genes are TRBV4-2 and TRBJ2-4; 9 bases line up with TRBD2. TRBJ2-5 explains the end of the DNA better; the J call may be wrong. The CDR3 is 17 residues long. Germline values: CDR1 LGHNA, CDR2 YNFKEQ. This CDR3 is CAGSQDLLAGIGKTQYF. The CDR3 nucleotides read TGTGCCGGCAGCCAAGATCTCCTAGCGGGGATCGGGAAGACCCAGTACTTC.

This clonotype turned up a few times. The chain recombines TRBV5-8 with TRBJ2-1; 9 bases align to TRBD1. This CDR3 is 16 amino acids long. With V trimmed by 6 bases and J by 3 bases, 10 bases remained unmatched. From germline, CDR1 is SGHTS and CDR2 YDEGEE. The CDR3 region is CASIGIRDRVYNEQFF. The CDR3 DNA follows: TGTGCCAGCATCGGAATACGGGACAGGGTCTACAATGAGCAGTTCTTC. The variable domain in full, completed from reference TRBV5-8 and TRBJ2-1, reads EAGVTQSPTHLIKTRGQQATLRCSPISGHTSVYWYQQALGLGLQFLLWYDEGEERNRGNFPPRFSGRQFPNYSSELNVNALELEDSALYLCASIGIRDRVYNEQFFGPGTRLTVL.

The chain has TRBV7-6 and TRBJ2-5; 14 nucleotides match TRBD2. V lost 2 bases and J lost 5; bases outside the gene matches: 4. The CDR3 totals 16 residues. The germline CDR1 and CDR2 sequences are SGHVS and FNYEAQ. The DNA of the CDR3 is TGTGCCAGCAGCTTAATGGGACTAGCGGGGGTGGAGACCCAGTACTTC. Its translation: CASSLMGLAGVETQYF.

The chain has TRBV29-1 and TRBJ2-1; D gene ambiguous. CDR1 is SQVTM, CDR2 ANQGSEA, per germline. CDR3 length equals 13 residues. V was trimmed by 1 base and J by 1 base, leaving 5 bases between them. The CDR3 bases are TGCAGCGTTGAAGTGGGTTCCTACAATGAGCAGTTCTTC. It specifies CSVEVGSYNEQFF.

The chain is built from TRBV12-3 or TRBV12-4 and TRBJ2-7, with D possibly TRBD2 on 5 matching bases. V dropped 2 bases and J dropped 7 bases, with 15 bases sitting between them. The CDR3 has 14 residues. The CDR3 DNA reads TGTGCCAGCAGTTTAACGGACTTAACGGGGGAGCAGTACTTC. Amino acid sequence: CASSLTDLTGEQYF.

The CDR3 DNA reads TGTGCCAGCAGCTGGGGCAGGGAGCTTCTTAATTATGGCTACACCTTC. This gives the protein CASSWGRELLNYGYTF. The chain uses TRBV11-2 and TRBJ1-2, with D perhaps TRBD1 (5 bases). Germline CDR1 and CDR2: SGHAT and FQNNGV. There are 16 residues in the CDR3. The V gene lost 4 bases and the J gene lost 5 bases, with 20 bases spanning the gap.

The rearrangement joins TRBV25-1 to TRBJ2-3; D is perhaps TRBD2 (5 bases). The germline V and J ends were trimmed by 4 bases and 1 base, with 12 bases remaining between them. Per the germline V gene, CDR1 is MGHDK and CDR2 is SYGVNS. CDR3 size: 15 residues. The CDR3 DNA sequence: TGTGCCAGCAGTGCCTGGAGCGGCGGCACAGATACGCAGTATTTT. It encodes CASSAWSGGTDTQYF.

Only a few counts were recorded for this clonotype. The chain is built from TRBV11-3 and TRBJ1-2; TRBD1 aligns across 8 bases. The CDR3 is made up of 16 amino acids. The trim removed 1 base at V and 4 bases at J, leaving 8 bases unmatched. Germline loops: CDR1 SGHNT, CDR2 YENEEA. CDR3 region: CASSLGPDREVYGYTF. The CDR3 DNA follows: TGTGCCAGCAGCTTAGGCCCGGACAGGGAGGTCTATGGCTACACCTTC.

The chain carries TRBV12-3 or TRBV12-4 and TRBJ1-5; 7 bases fit TRBD1. V lost 6 bases and J lost 0; bases outside the gene matches: 8. The CDR3 spans 16 residues. For the CDR3, the DNA is TGTGCCAGCAGGTCGACAGGGAGTTATAGCAATCAGCCCCAGCATTTT. It is translated as CASRSTGSYSNQPQHF.